The 32 T cell receptor beta chains reported below all come from one sample, sequenced in a study of T cell responses to AZD1222 COVID-19 vaccine. Method: immunoSEQ multiplex PCR; TCRdb's copy keeps in-frame clones and lacks some. The sample contains roughly 150,000 clones, around 92% of which appear only once. The material was peripheral blood, obtained 28 days after the second AZD1222 dose. The receptors shown here come from an adult who received the AZD1222 COVID-19 vaccine.

The chain is built from TRBV2 and TRBJ2-1, with 11 bases that match TRBD2. V lost 2 bases, J lost 3 bases, and 9 bases stayed unmatched. Germline CDR1 and CDR2: SNHLY and FYNNEI. The CDR3 runs 18 residues. CDR3 sequence reads: CASSEMGLAALNYNEQFF. The CDR3, as DNA: TGTGCCAGCAGTGAAATGGGACTAGCGGCACTGAACTACAATGAGCAGTTCTTC.

The V and J genes are TRBV9 and TRBJ2-5; 11 nucleotides align to TRBD2. Germline V CDR1 and CDR2: SGDLS, YYNGEE. V dropped 0 bases and J dropped 2; count of bases not matched to a gene: 9. The CDR3 sequence is 18 residues long. CDR3 sequence: CASSVATTSGGGQETQYF. The CDR3 DNA reads TGTGCCAGCAGCGTAGCTACAACTAGCGGGGGTGGACAAGAGACCCAGTACTTC.

V and J are TRBV12-3 or TRBV12-4 and TRBJ1-2; no firm D call. The V gene lost 8 bases and the J gene lost 5 bases, with 6 bases spanning the gap. The CDR3 has 10 amino acids. Here the CDR3 DNA reads TGTGCCAGCGGGGAGTATGGCTACACCTTC. Translation gives CASGEYGYTF.

The gene calls are TRBV19 and TRBJ1-2; D remains unclear. V was cut by 5 bases and J by 5 bases, with 9 bases left in between. Germline-derived CDR1 and CDR2 are LNHDA and SQIVND (reference sequence). The CDR3 length is 12 residues. Here the CDR3 DNA reads TGTGCCAGTAGTTCCGACTGGTATGGCTACACCTTC. It yields the protein CASSSDWYGYTF.

The chain is built from TRBV30 and TRBJ2-3; 9 bases fit TRBD2. V shed 4 bases and J 6 bases; nucleotides not matched to a gene: 8. The CDR3 runs 14 residues. CDR1 is GTSNPN, CDR2 SVGIG, per germline (reference sequence). The DNA for the CDR3 is TGTGCCTGGACTCCCGGGACTAGCCACGATACGCAGTATTTT. Translation: CAWTPGTSHDTQYF.

V gene TRBV28 combines with J gene TRBJ1-1; weak D call: TRBD1 (5 bases). V gave up 6 bases and J gave up 1 base, with 15 bases separating them. CDR1 and CDR2 from the germline V gene are MDHEN and SYDVKM. The CDR3 has 15 residues. CDR3 sequence: CASRRGVSTNTEAFF. The CDR3 nucleotides read TGTGCCAGCAGACGAGGGGTCTCCACGAACACTGAAGCTTTCTTT.

The chain has TRBV7-2 and TRBJ2-7, with 9 bases identical to TRBD2. CDR1 is SGHTA and CDR2 is FQGNSA in the germline V gene. V shed 4 bases and J 2 bases; nucleotides not matched to a gene: 3. The CDR3 has 14 amino acids. CDR3 residues: CASSSTSGPYEQYF. The CDR3 DNA is TGTGCCAGCAGCTCGACTAGCGGCCCCTACGAGCAGTACTTC.

The chain is built from TRBV28 and TRBJ1-3; D not certain. V gave up 2 bases and J gave up 5 bases, with 4 bases separating them. The CDR3 is made up of 12 amino acids. Germline V CDR1 and CDR2: MDHEN, SYDVKM. The CDR3 nucleotides are TGTGCCAGCAGTTTACGCCGAAACACCATATATTTT. This codes for CASSLRRNTIYF.

The V and J genes are TRBV6-2 or TRBV6-3 and TRBJ1-2; D ambiguous. Trimming cost V 2 bases and J 4 bases, with 5 bases left between them. The CDR3 is made up of 12 amino acids. Germline V gene lookup returns CDR1 MNHEY and CDR2 SVGEGT. DNA of the CDR3: TGTGCCAGCAGTTACACTGCCTATGGCTACACCTTC. Translating it yields CASSYTAYGYTF.

This clone has just one count. The chain joins TRBV24-1 to TRBJ2-5; TRBD2 agrees at 9 bases. Germline loops: CDR1 KGHDR, CDR2 SFDVKD. J lost 5 bases, V lost 2 bases, and 5 bases had no gene match. The CDR3 totals 15 residues. The CDR3 region has the DNA TGTGCCACCAGTGATTGGGCTAGCGGGAAGGAGACCCAGTACTTC. It translates to CATSDWASGKETQYF.

This rearrangement joins TRBV14 to TRBJ2-7, with 9 bases aligning to TRBD1. The J segment lost 3 bases and the V segment lost 1 base, leaving 1 base of the junction unmatched. The germline CDR1 and CDR2 sequences are SGHDN and FVKESK. This CDR3 has 14 amino acids. This CDR3 reads CASSQVGQGYEQYF. The CDR3 region has the DNA TGTGCCAGCAGCCAAGTGGGACAGGGCTACGAGCAGTACTTC.

By share, this clone counts as medium-sized (0.01 to 0.1%). The chain uses TRBV5-1 and TRBJ2-7; 7 nucleotides line up with TRBD1. The CDR3 has 14 residues. Looked up from germline, CDR1 is SGHRS and CDR2 is YFSETQ. V shed 2 bases and J 3 bases; nucleotides not matched to a gene: 5. CDR3 nucleotide sequence: TGCGCCAGCAGCTTTAGGACAGGAGACTACGAGCAGTACTTC. Translated: CASSFRTGDYEQYF.

The chain combines TRBV12-3 or TRBV12-4 with TRBJ1-3; TRBD1 is a possible D gene (5 bases). V gave up 3 bases and J gave up 7 bases, with 10 bases separating them. CDR3 length: 13 amino acids. The DNA for the CDR3 is TGTGCCAGCAGTTTGGCGGGGGTGAACACCATATATTTT. Encoded protein: CASSLAGVNTIYF.

This clone has just a few counts. The chain joins TRBV4-1 to TRBJ2-7; TRBD2 is a possible D gene (5 bases). The CDR3 consists of 15 residues. V was pared by 1 base and J by 2 bases, with 12 bases between. Germline loops: CDR1 MGHRA, CDR2 YSYEKL. As DNA, the CDR3 is TGCGCCAGCAGCCAAGCATCAGGACTTCCCTACGAGCAGTACTTC. This translates into CASSQASGLPYEQYF.

This chain joins TRBV6-1 and TRBJ1-6; D unclear. This CDR3 region has 15 residues. With 1 base removed from V and 8 bases from J, the gap between germline ends came to 12 bases. Germline V gives CDR1 MNHNS, CDR2 SASEGT. In nucleotides, the CDR3 is TGTGCCAGCAGTGAAGGGGGTTTTGGAGATTCACCCCTCCACTTT. Translation: CASSEGGFGDSPLHF.

Concerning this clone itself: The same CDR3 arises from other DNA sequences in this sample as well. The chain couples TRBV28 to TRBJ1-5; D might be TRBD1 (5 bases). V was cut by 7 bases and J by 0 bases, with 7 bases left in between. This CDR3 is 13 amino acids long. Germline values: CDR1 MDHEN, CDR2 SYDVKM. The CDR3 nucleotides read TGTGCCAGCACTACAGGTAGCAATCAGCCCCAGCATTTT. It specifies CASTTGSNQPQHF.

The J gene is TRBJ2-7, the V gene TRBV28; possibly TRBD1 for D (6 bases). CDR3 size: 12 residues. V dropped 1 base and J dropped 5 bases, with 6 bases sitting between them. Germline-derived CDR1 and CDR2 are MDHEN and SYDVKM. The CDR3 nucleotides read TGTGCCAGCAGTTTATCAGGGGACGAGCAGTACTTC. Translating it yields CASSLSGDEQYF.

The chain links TRBV9 to TRBJ2-1; 11 bases are shared with TRBD2. V shed 3 bases and J 4 bases; nucleotides not matched to a gene: 3. Germline assignment: CDR1 SGDLS and CDR2 YYNGEE. CDR3 length: 15 residues. The CDR3 reads CASSAGLAGYNEQFF. CDR3 DNA: TGTGCCAGCAGCGCCGGACTAGCGGGTTACAATGAGCAGTTCTTC.

The chain couples TRBV28 to TRBJ2-4, with D possibly matching TRBD2 (6 bases). The CDR3 is 15 residues long. V lost 1 base, J lost 8 bases, and 15 bases lay in between. Germline assignment: CDR1 MDHEN and CDR2 SYDVKM. Here the CDR3 reads CASSLLAREADIQYF. CDR3 DNA: TGTGCCAGCAGTTTATTGGCCAGGGAGGCGGACATTCAGTACTTC.

This clone was recorded once. This rearrangement joins TRBV9 to TRBJ2-3; possibly TRBD2 for D (6 bases). Germline V gene lookup returns CDR1 SGDLS and CDR2 YYNGEE. The CDR3 spans 17 residues. Trimming cost V 4 bases and J 5 bases, with 23 bases left between them. The CDR3 loop is CASSTRIADKGRDTQYF. The CDR3 DNA follows: TGTGCCAGCAGCACCCGGATAGCGGACAAAGGAAGAGATACGCAGTATTTT. The variable domain in full, with the rest retrieved from reference TRBV9 and TRBJ2-3, is DSGVTQTPKHLITATGQRVTLRCSPRSGDLSVYWYQQSLDQGLQFLIQYYNGEERAKGNILERFSAQQFPDLHSELNLSSLELGDSALYFCASSTRIADKGRDTQYFGPGTRLTVL.

This chain uses TRBV3-1 (or the pseudogene TRBV3-2) with TRBJ2-7; no reliable D call. CDR3 length: 13 residues. CDR1 is LGHDT and CDR2 is YNNKEL in the germline V gene (reference sequence). The V gene lost 3 bases and the J gene lost 3 bases, with 9 bases spanning the gap. CDR3 bases: TGTGCCAGCAGCCATCCCGGAAGCTACGAGCAGTACTTC. Translation gives CASSHPGSYEQYF.

The V and J genes are TRBV10-3 and TRBJ2-7, with D hard to call. This CDR3 region has 14 residues. Deletions cut 3 bases from V and 0 bases from J, with 9 bases between. CDR1 is ENHRY and CDR2 is SYGVKD in the germline V gene. The CDR3 DNA reads as TGTGCCATCAGTGACTCAACCCGCTCCTACGAGCAGTACTTC. Translation gives CAISDSTRSYEQYF.

V is TRBV6-2 or TRBV6-3 and J is TRBJ2-2; D unclear. The CDR3 is made up of 14 amino acids. V was pared by 2 bases and J by 2 bases, with 6 bases between. Per germline, CDR1 MNHEY and CDR2 SVGEGT. CDR3 region: CASSYGPNTGELFF. CDR3 DNA: TGTGCCAGCAGTTACGGTCCCAACACCGGGGAGCTGTTTTTT.

In this sample, this clone turned up a few times. The chain has TRBV21-1 and TRBJ1-1. TRBV21-1 is described as a pseudogene. The CDR3 spans 10 residues. CDR3: CATPELEAFF. Written as DNA, the CDR3 is TGTGCCACCCCTGAACTTGAAGCTTTCTTT.

The gene calls are TRBV21-1 and TRBJ2-7; no DNA check was done on the table's D call, TRBD1. TRBV21-1 is listed as a pseudogene. The CDR3 is 12 residues long. The CDR3 DNA reads TGTGCCAGCACCACAGGGTCCTACGAGCAGTACTTC. It encodes CASTTGSYEQYF.

This chain connects TRBV2 to TRBJ2-7; 8 nucleotides align to TRBD1. Unmatched junction bases numbered 6, after V lost 3 bases and J lost 8 bases. The CDR3 runs to 13 residues. The V gene's germline CDR1 is SNHLY and CDR2 FYNNEI. CDR3 nucleotide sequence: TGTGCCAGCAGTGACCGACAGGGGATCAAGCAGTACTTC. Its protein is CASSDRQGIKQYF.

This CDR3 is CASSKVTGGPYEQYF. The CDR3, as DNA: TGTGCCAGCAGCAAAGTGACCGGGGGTCCCTACGAGCAGTACTTC. This sequence joins TRBV21-1 and TRBJ2-7; the table's D call, TRBD2, was not checked against the DNA. TRBV21-1 is a pseudogene locus. The CDR3 runs 15 residues.

The CDR3 nucleotides are TGTGCCAGTAGTATAGACATCATTCTTAGCGGGGGGCCAGATACGCAGTATTTT. Amino acids: CASSIDIILSGGPDTQYF. This chain uses TRBV19 with TRBJ2-3, with 10 bases aligning to TRBD2. Germline V gene sequence: CDR1 LNHDA, CDR2 SQIVND (reference sequence). The CDR3 loop spans 18 amino acids. The ends lost 0 bases at V and 4 bases at J; junction bases unmatched: 10.

The J gene is TRBJ2-7, the V gene TRBV5-4, with no clear D. Looked up from germline, CDR1 is SGHNT and CDR2 is YYREEE (reference sequence). Trimming cost V 2 bases and J 0 bases, with 6 bases left between them. The length of the CDR3 is 13 residues. The CDR3 DNA reads as TGTGCCAGCAGCTTTGGTGCCTCCTACGAGCAGTACTTC. As protein: CASSFGASYEQYF.

The chain combines TRBV28 with TRBJ1-5; D is ambiguous. The CDR3 is 17 amino acids. V was cut by 4 bases and J by 0 bases, with 16 bases left in between. Germline V gene lookup returns CDR1 MDHEN and CDR2 SYDVKM. The CDR3 DNA sequence: TGTGCCAGCAGTTCCGTCGTAGGAGCTTATAGCAATCAGCCCCAGCATTTT. Its translation: CASSSVVGAYSNQPQHF.

The chain joins TRBV20-1 to TRBJ2-5, with D possibly being TRBD2 (5 bases). Germline CDR1 and CDR2: DFQATT and SNEGSKA (reference sequence). CDR3 length: 11 amino acids. V gave up 3 bases and J gave up 5 bases, with 7 bases separating them. The CDR3 spells CSARPGETQYF. In DNA, the CDR3 is TGCAGTGCTAGGCCGGGGGAGACCCAGTACTTC.

This clone was observed a few times. The gene calls are TRBV4-1 and TRBJ2-7, with 8 nucleotides matching TRBD2. The germline CDR1 and CDR2 sequences are MGHRA and YSYEKL. There are 13 residues in the CDR3. V shed 5 bases and J 2 bases; nucleotides not matched to a gene: 2. The CDR3 DNA reads TGCGCCAGCAGCAAGGGACTAGCCTACGAGCAGTACTTC. This encodes CASSKGLAYEQYF.